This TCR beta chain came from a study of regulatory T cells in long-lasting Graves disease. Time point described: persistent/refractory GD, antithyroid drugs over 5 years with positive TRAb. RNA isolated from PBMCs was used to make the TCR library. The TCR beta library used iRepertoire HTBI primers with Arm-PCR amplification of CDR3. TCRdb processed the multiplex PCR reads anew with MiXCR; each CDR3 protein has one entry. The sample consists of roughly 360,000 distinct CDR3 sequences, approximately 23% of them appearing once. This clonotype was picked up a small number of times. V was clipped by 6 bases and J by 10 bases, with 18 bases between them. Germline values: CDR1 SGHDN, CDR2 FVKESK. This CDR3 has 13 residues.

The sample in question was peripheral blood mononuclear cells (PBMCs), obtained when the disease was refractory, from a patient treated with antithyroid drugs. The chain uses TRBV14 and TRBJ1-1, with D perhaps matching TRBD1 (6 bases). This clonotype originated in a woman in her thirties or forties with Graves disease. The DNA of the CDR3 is TGTGCCAGCAGTCGCTCGGGACACCTTGGAGCTTTCTTT. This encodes CASSRSGHLGAFF.